This entry describes one TCR beta chain. The junction had 5 bases not matched to a gene; V was cut back by 5 bases and J by 6 bases. The V gene's germline CDR1 is MGHDK and CDR2 SYGVNS. The CDR3 contains 14 residues. This entry comes from a study of technical replicates of blood from a handful of donors. Sequenced by immunoSEQ multiplex PCR; TCRdb stores in-frame clones only, minus some. The sample lists approximately 92,000 clones, approximately 96% seen once, with about 0.37% in the top ten. V is TRBV25-1 and J is TRBJ2-7, with 12 nucleotides matching TRBD2. The sequenced sample consisted of T cells isolated from PBMCs. The receptor was isolated from a human donor in good health. CDR3 sequence (DNA): TGTGCCAGCAGTAAAACTAGCGGGAGGTCCGAGCAGTACTTC. Its protein product is CASSKTSGRSEQYF.